The 11 T cell receptor beta chains reported below all come from one sample, sequenced in a study of blood T cell repertoires in COVID-19. TCRdb's copy holds only in-frame clones and misses some; the assay was immunoSEQ multiplex PCR. The profile shows hundreds of thousands of clones, roughly 80% of them singletons. Sequencing input: peripheral blood. These receptors came from a woman of 80 years or more with acute or convalescent COVID-19.

The chain joins TRBV7-2 to TRBJ1-2; 7 nucleotides align to TRBD1. Germline CDR1 SGHTA, CDR2 FQGNSA. This CDR3 has 13 amino acids. Trimming at V came to 6 bases and at J to 7 bases, leaving 8 bases not matched to a gene. CDR3 amino acids: CASRPGTARGYTF. The CDR3 nucleotides are TGTGCCAGCAGACCCGGGACAGCCCGTGGCTACACCTTC.

The genes are TRBV28 and TRBJ2-7; TRBD1 aligns across 9 bases. Germline assignment: CDR1 MDHEN and CDR2 SYDVKM. The length of the CDR3 is 14 residues. Trimming took 3 bases from V and 3 from J; bases not matched to a gene: 3. CDR3 DNA: TGTGCCAGCAGTTTGGGGACAGGGAGCTACGAGCAGTACTTC. It codes for CASSLGTGSYEQYF.

The chain has TRBV29-1 and TRBJ2-5, with 8 bases that match TRBD1. This CDR3 region has 16 residues. Trimming at V came to 1 base and at J to 0 bases, leaving 7 bases not matched to a gene. Germline CDR1 SQVTM, CDR2 ANQGSEA. In DNA form, the CDR3 reads TGCAGCGTTGAAGGGCAGGGGGCCTGGTACCAAGAGACCCAGTACTTC. It specifies CSVEGQGAWYQETQYF.

The chain combines TRBV5-1 with TRBJ1-6, with D maybe TRBD1 (5 bases). Trimming cost V 4 bases and J 5 bases, with 10 bases left between them. The germline gives CDR1 SGHRS, CDR2 YFSETQ. CDR3 length: 14 amino acids. CDR3: CASSNQGDNSPLHF. In nucleotides, the CDR3 is TGCGCCAGCAGCAACCAGGGCGATAATTCACCCCTCCACTTT.

The CDR3 region is CASSQGKSGSGETQYF. As DNA, the CDR3 is TGCGCCAGCAGCCAGGGAAAGAGCGGGAGCGGCGAGACCCAGTACTTC. The J gene is TRBJ2-5, the V gene TRBV4-1; 8 nucleotides agree with TRBD2. With 3 bases clipped from V and 5 bases from J, the junction kept 11 bases outside the gene matches. The germline gives CDR1 MGHRA, CDR2 YSYEKL. The CDR3 is made up of 16 amino acids.

This clone was picked up one time. The chain couples TRBV2 to TRBJ2-5; TRBD2 agrees at 9 bases. V shed 4 bases, J shed 1 base, and the junction held 4 bases outside the gene matches. This CDR3 spans 15 amino acids. CDR1 is SNHLY and CDR2 is FYNNEI in the germline V gene. The CDR3 loop reads CASSALAGSQETQYF. The CDR3 DNA sequence: TGTGCCAGCAGTGCCCTAGCGGGGAGCCAAGAGACCCAGTACTTC.

The chain employs TRBV25-1 and TRBJ2-7, with 7 bases lining up with TRBD2. Germline CDR1 is MGHDK and CDR2 is SYGVNS. V lost 2 bases to trimming and J lost 4 bases; unmatched junction nucleotides: 5. The CDR3 has 14 amino acids. CDR3 protein: CASSERTRPYEQYF. As DNA, the CDR3 is TGTGCCAGCAGTGAAAGGACTAGACCTTACGAGCAGTACTTC.

J is TRBJ1-2 and V is TRBV4-1; possibly TRBD1 for D (6 bases). CDR1 MGHRA and CDR2 YSYEKL come from the germline V gene. The germline V and J ends were trimmed by 4 bases and 3 bases, with 15 bases remaining between them. The CDR3 is 15 amino acids. DNA for the CDR3: TGCGCCAGCAGCCTTACCCTCAGGGGAGACTATGGCTACACCTTC. Residues: CASSLTLRGDYGYTF.

The table lists this clone with a few counts. The rearrangement links TRBV6-5 to TRBJ1-1; D gene uncertain. CDR1 is MNHEY, CDR2 SVGAGI, per germline. The V gene lost 5 bases and the J gene lost 0 bases, with 10 bases spanning the gap. The CDR3 consists of 14 residues. CDR3 nucleotides: TGTGCCAGCAGTACCCTCGGGGTGAACACTGAAGCTTTCTTT. It specifies CASSTLGVNTEAFF.

This clone was counted between two and nine times. This chain uses TRBV7-2 with TRBJ1-6; D ambiguous. Germline CDR1 is SGHTA and CDR2 is FQGNSA. Trimming stripped 1 base from V and 0 bases from J, with 7 bases between. The CDR3 length is 16 residues. CDR3 region: CASSLVPSSYNSPLHF. CDR3 DNA: TGTGCCAGCAGCTTAGTACCCAGCTCCTATAATTCACCCCTCCACTTT.

The chain has TRBV28 and TRBJ1-2; D gene ambiguous. The CDR3 is made up of 12 amino acids. The V gene lost 5 bases and the J gene lost 11 bases, with 15 bases spanning the gap. Germline-derived CDR1 and CDR2 are MDHEN and SYDVKM. CDR3 region: CASSPTLAGYTF. The CDR3 coding sequence is TGTGCCAGCAGTCCCACCCTTGCGGGATACACCTTC.